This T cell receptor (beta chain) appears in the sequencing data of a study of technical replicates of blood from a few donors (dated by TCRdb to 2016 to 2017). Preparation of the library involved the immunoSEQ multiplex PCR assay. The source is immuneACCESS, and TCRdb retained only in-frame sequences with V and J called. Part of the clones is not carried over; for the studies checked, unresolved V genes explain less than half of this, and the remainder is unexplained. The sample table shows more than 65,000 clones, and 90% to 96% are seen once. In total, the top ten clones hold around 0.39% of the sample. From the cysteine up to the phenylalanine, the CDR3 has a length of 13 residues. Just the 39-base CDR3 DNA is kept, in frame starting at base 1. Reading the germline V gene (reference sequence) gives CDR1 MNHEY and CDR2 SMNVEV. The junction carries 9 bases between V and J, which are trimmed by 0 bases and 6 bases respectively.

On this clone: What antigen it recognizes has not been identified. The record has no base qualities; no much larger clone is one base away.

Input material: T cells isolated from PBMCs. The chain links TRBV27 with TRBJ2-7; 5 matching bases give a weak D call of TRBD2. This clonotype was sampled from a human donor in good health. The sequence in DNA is TGTGCCAGCAGTTTATCGGGGAGAGCCGAGCAGTACTTC. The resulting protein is CASSLSGRAEQYF.